Below are 10 T cell receptor beta chains sequenced from a single sample in a study of blood T cell repertoires in COVID-19. Assay used: immunoSEQ multiplex PCR; TCRdb lists only in-frame clones, some missing. This repertoire shows 130,000 to 150,000 clones, 88% found once; its top ten account for approximately 2.5%. The sample consisted of peripheral blood. The receptor set was obtained from a human donor in a cohort sampled during active COVID-19.

This sequence joins TRBV6-2 or TRBV6-3 and TRBJ1-4, with D possibly TRBD1 on 5 matching bases. Germline V gives CDR1 MNHEY, CDR2 SVGEGT. Trimming removed 6 bases at V and 0 bases at J, with 14 bases between. This CDR3 region has 16 residues. The CDR3 nucleotides are TGTGCCAGCAGCCAAAGACAGCTAGCAACTAATGAAAAACTGTTTTTT. This sequence encodes CASSQRQLATNEKLFF.

J is TRBJ2-5 and V is TRBV19, with TRBD2 matching 9 bases. The CDR3 loop spans 16 amino acids. Trimming took 4 bases from V and 0 from J; bases not matched to a gene: 6. From germline, CDR1 is LNHDA and CDR2 SQIVND (reference sequence). CDR3 in DNA: TGTGCCAGTAGTACTACGGGACTAGCAAACCAAGAGACCCAGTACTTC. Its protein product is CASSTTGLANQETQYF.

The chain combines TRBV7-3 with TRBJ2-6; the D is unclear. V lost 3 bases, J lost 2 bases, and 5 bases lay in between. Germline V CDR1 and CDR2: SGHTA, FQGTGA. The CDR3 totals 14 residues. CDR3 amino acids: CASSFRAGANVLTF. The CDR3 nucleotides are TGTGCCAGCAGCTTTCGAGCTGGGGCCAACGTCCTGACTTTC.

The V and J genes are TRBV5-6 and TRBJ1-2; D is uncertain. Germline values: CDR1 SGHDT, CDR2 YYEEEE. Trimming shortened V by 2 bases and J by 7 bases, and 6 bases separated the two germline ends. The CDR3 runs 11 residues. The CDR3 sequence: CASSFNSGYTF. The CDR3 region has the DNA TGTGCCAGCAGCTTTAATAGTGGCTACACCTTC.

This rearrangement joins TRBV5-1 to TRBJ1-5, with TRBD1 matching over 10 bases. V shed 4 bases, J shed 8 bases, and the junction held 9 bases outside the gene matches. Germline lookup yields CDR1 SGHRS and CDR2 YFSETQ. This CDR3 is 15 amino acids long. The chain's CDR3 is CASSPTGGYNEPQHF. CDR3 DNA sequence: TGCGCCAGCAGCCCGACAGGGGGCTATAATGAGCCCCAGCATTTT.

V is TRBV4-3 and J is TRBJ2-5, with 9 bases aligning to TRBD2. CDR3 length: 18 residues. Germline CDR1 is LGHNA and CDR2 is YSLEER. With 0 bases clipped from V and 3 bases from J, the junction kept 11 bases outside the gene matches. This chain's CDR3 is CASSQDHPAASGEETQYF. DNA of the CDR3: TGCGCCAGCAGCCAAGATCACCCGGCGGCTAGCGGGGAAGAGACCCAGTACTTC.

The chain has TRBV7-3 and TRBJ2-2; 7 positions agree with TRBD2. Germline CDR1 is SGHTA and CDR2 is FQGTGA. Trimming took 2 bases from V and 4 from J; bases not matched to a gene: 7. CDR3 size: 16 residues. CDR3 protein: CASSLAGADPTGELFF. CDR3 in DNA: TGTGCCAGCAGCTTAGCGGGAGCCGACCCCACCGGGGAGCTGTTTTTT. The whole variable domain, remainder taken from reference TRBV7-3 and TRBJ2-2, is GAGVSQTPSNKVTEKGKYVELRCDPISGHTALYWYRQSLGQGPEFLIYFQGTGAADDSGLPNDRFFAVRPEGSVSTLKIQRTERGDSAVYLCASSLAGADPTGELFFGEGSRLTVL.

The chain has TRBV6-5 and TRBJ2-7; maybe TRBD1 (6 bases). This CDR3 region has 15 residues. Trimming took 4 bases from V and 3 from J, leaving 16 bases between them. Germline-derived CDR1 and CDR2 are MNHEY and SVGAGI. For the CDR3, the DNA is TGTGCCAGCAGTTCTGGGACACGAACCCACTACGAGCAGTACTTC. It is translated as CASSSGTRTHYEQYF.

The chain joins TRBV5-1 to TRBJ2-7, with D perhaps matching TRBD1 (6 bases). Trimming left V 0 bases short and J 3 bases short, with 13 bases between. The germline gives CDR1 SGHRS, CDR2 YFSETQ. CDR3 length: 15 amino acids. The DNA for the CDR3 is TGCGCCAGCAGCTTGGGCCCGGCAGGGGTCTACGAGCAGTACTTC. This gives the protein CASSLGPAGVYEQYF. Full variable domain (rest looked up from reference TRBV5-1 and TRBJ2-7): KAGVTQTPRYLIKTRGQQVTLSCSPISGHRSVSWYQQTPGQGLQFLFEYFSETQRNKGNFPGRFSGRQFSNSRSEMNVSTLELGDSALYLCASSLGPAGVYEQYFGPGTRLTVT.

V and J are TRBV5-1 and TRBJ2-3, with D possibly matching TRBD2 (5 bases). Germline V gives CDR1 SGHRS, CDR2 YFSETQ. Trimming took 0 bases from V and 1 from J, leaving 12 bases between them. The CDR3 has 16 amino acids. The CDR3 spells CASSLDGMGRTDTQYF. CDR3 DNA sequence: TGCGCCAGCAGCTTGGACGGGATGGGCCGCACAGATACGCAGTATTTT.